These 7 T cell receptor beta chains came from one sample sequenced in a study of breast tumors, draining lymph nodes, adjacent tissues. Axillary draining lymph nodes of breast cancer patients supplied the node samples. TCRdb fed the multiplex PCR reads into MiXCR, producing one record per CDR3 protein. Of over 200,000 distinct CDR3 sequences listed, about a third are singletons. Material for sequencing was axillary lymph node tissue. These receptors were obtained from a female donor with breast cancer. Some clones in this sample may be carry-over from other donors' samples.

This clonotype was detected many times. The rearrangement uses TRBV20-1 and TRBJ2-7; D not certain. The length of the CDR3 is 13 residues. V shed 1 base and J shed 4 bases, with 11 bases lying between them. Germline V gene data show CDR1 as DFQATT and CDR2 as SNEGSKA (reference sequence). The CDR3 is CSARGRLSYEQYF. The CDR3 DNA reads TGCAGTGCTAGAGGGCGACTCTCGTACGAGCAGTACTTC.

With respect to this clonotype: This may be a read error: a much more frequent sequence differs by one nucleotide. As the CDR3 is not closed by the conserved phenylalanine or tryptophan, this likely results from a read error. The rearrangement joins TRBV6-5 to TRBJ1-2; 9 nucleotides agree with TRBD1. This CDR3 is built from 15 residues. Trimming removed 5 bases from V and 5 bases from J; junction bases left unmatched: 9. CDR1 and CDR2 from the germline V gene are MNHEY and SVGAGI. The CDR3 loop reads CASSHRRDRAYGYTY. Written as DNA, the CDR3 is TGTGCCAGCAGTCACCGCCGGGACAGGGCTTATGGCTACACCTAC.

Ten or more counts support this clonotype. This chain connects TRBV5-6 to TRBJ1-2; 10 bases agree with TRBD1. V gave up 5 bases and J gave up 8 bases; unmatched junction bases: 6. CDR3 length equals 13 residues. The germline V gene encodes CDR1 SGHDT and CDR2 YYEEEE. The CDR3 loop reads CASRPGQGGGYTF. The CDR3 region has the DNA TGTGCCAGCAGGCCCGGACAGGGGGGAGGCTACACCTTC.

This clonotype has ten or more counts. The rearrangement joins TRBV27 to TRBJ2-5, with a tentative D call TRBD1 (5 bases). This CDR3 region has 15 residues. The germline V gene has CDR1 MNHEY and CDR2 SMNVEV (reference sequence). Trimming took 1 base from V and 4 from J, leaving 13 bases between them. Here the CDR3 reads CASSLLGLQGETQYF. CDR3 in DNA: TGTGCCAGCAGTTTATTGGGGTTGCAGGGAGAGACCCAGTACTTC.

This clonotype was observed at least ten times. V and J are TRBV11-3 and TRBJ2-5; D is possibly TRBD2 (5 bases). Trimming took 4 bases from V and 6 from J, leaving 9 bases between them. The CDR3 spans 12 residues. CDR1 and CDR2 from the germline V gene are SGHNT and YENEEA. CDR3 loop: CASSSGEQTQYF. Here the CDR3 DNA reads TGTGCCAGCAGCTCCGGGGAACAGACCCAGTACTTC.

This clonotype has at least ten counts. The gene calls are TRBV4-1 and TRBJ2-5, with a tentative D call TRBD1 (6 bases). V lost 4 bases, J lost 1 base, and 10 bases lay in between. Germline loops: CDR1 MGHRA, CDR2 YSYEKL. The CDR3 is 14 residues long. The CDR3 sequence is CASSPGQIQETQYF. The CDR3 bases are TGCGCCAGCAGCCCAGGACAGATCCAAGAGACCCAGTACTTC.

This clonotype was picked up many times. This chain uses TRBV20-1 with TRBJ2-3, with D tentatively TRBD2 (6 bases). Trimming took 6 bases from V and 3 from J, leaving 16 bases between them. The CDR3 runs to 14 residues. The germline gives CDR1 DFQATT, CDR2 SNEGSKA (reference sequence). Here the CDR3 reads CSASSGFGTDTQYF. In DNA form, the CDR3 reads TGCAGTGCAAGTAGCGGTTTCGGAACAGATACGCAGTATTTT.